This T cell receptor beta chain was observed in a study of T cells in Graves' hyperthyroidism and ophthalmopathy. This clonotype counts as medium-sized (0.01 to 0.1%). Thyroid ultrasound and orbital computed tomography, with clinical symptoms and serum thyroxine and TRAb, informed diagnoses. The TCR beta CDR3 regions underwent amplification using RNA transcripts as the source. A first-round RT-PCR of the TCR CDR3 used the HTBI primer set. Each CDR3 protein is one row after TCRdb ran MiXCR on the multiplex PCR reads. The table lists approximately 250,000 distinct CDR3 sequences, roughly 22% of them singletons, with 30% to 40% in the top ten. V lost 4 bases, J lost 4 bases, and 11 bases lay in between. This CDR3 region has 13 residues.

J is TRBJ2-7 and V is TRBV12-3 or TRBV12-4; a possible D gene is TRBD1 (5 bases). What was sequenced was blood. The source of this sequence is a woman aged 40 to 50 with Graves' ophthalmopathy. The CDR3 reads CASSSMDTYEQYF. CDR3 DNA: TGTGCCAGCAGTTCGATGGACACTTACGAGCAGTACTTC.